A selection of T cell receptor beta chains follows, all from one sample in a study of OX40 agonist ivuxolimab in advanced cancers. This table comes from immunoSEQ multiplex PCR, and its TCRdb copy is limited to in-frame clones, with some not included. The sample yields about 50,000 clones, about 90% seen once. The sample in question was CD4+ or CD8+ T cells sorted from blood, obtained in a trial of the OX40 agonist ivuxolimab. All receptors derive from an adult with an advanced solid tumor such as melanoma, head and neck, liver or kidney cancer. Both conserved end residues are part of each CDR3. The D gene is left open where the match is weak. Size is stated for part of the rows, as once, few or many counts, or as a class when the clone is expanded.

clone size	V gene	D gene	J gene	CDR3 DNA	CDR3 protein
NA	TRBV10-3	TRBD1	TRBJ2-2	TGTGCCATCTGGGACAGGGACTTAGCTAGCGGCACCGGGGAGCTGTTTTTT	CAIWDRDLASGTGELFF
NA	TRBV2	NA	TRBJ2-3	TGTGCCAGCAGACCCACCTGGGGTTCAGATACGCAGTATTTT	CASRPTWGSDTQYF
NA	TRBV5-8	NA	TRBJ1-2	TGTGCCAGCAGCTTGGCGACGGCTAACTATGGCTACACCTTC	CASSLATANYGYTF
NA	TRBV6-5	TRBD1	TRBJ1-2	TGTGCCAGCAGCCCCCGACAGGGATCTGGCTACACCTTC	CASSPRQGSGYTF
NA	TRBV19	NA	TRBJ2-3	TGTGCCAGTAGAACGGGACGCACAGATACGCAGTATTTT	CASRTGRTDTQYF
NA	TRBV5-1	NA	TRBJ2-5	TGCGCCAGCAGCTCACAAACCACAGGGCAAGAGACCCAGTACTTC	CASSSQTTGQETQYF
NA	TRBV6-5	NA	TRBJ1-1	TGTGCCAGCAGGTCAACAGGAGGCACTGAAGCTTTCTTT	CASRSTGGTEAFF
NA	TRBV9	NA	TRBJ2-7	TGTGCCAGCAGCTCCTGGACGGGAGACGAGCAGTACTTC	CASSSWTGDEQYF
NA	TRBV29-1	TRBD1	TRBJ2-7	TGCAGCGTTGAAGAGACAGGGTCATTCTCCTACGAGCAGTACTTC	CSVEETGSFSYEQYF
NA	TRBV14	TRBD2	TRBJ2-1	TGTGCCAGCAGCCGAGTCTGGGGGGGGAATGAGCAGTTCTTC	CASSRVWGGNEQFF
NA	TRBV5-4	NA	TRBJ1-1	TGTGCCAGCAGCTTGGCCAGCAGGAACACTGAAGCTTTCTTT	CASSLASRNTEAFF
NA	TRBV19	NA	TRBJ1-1	TGTGCCAGTAGTTCCACACAGAACACTGAAGCTTTCTTT	CASSSTQNTEAFF
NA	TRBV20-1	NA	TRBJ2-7	TGCAGTGCAAACAGATACGAGCAGTACTTC	CSANRYEQYF
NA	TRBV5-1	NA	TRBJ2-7	TGCGCCAGCAGCTCCCACAACGAGCAGTACTTC	CASSSHNEQYF
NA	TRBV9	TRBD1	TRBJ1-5	TGTGCCAGCAGCCGGACAGGGCAAACTCAGCCCCAGCATTTT	CASSRTGQTQPQHF
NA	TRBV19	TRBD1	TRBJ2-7	TGTGCCAGTAGTCCCCGACAGGGTTCCTACGAGCAGTACTTC	CASSPRQGSYEQYF
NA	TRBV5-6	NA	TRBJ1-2	TGTGCCAGCAGCTTGGATGCATCTTTTAACTATGGCTACACCTTC	CASSLDASFNYGYTF
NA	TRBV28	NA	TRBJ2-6	TGTGCCAGCACCTCCCAGGGTGCTGGGGCCAACGTCCTGACTTTC	CASTSQGAGANVLTF
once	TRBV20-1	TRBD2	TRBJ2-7	TGCAGTGCCCGCGGGGGGTACGAGCAGTACTTC	CSARGGYEQYF
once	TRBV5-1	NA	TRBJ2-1	TGCGCCAGCAGCACCGGACAGGGGGCAGGACTAGCGGGAAGTCGGGTCAATGAGCAGTTCTTC	CASSTGQGAGLAGSRVNEQFF
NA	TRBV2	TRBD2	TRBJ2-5	TGTGCCAGCAGTGATTTTCCTGGACTAGAGATGAAGACCCAGTACTTC	CASSDFPGLEMKTQYF
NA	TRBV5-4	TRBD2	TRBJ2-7	TGTGCCAGCAGCGATCCCGGGACTAGCCAGTTCGAGCAGTACTTC	CASSDPGTSQFEQYF
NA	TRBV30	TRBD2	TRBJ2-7	TGTGCCTGGAGTGTAGCGGGGGGGAGGAAGGAGCAGTACTTC	CAWSVAGGRKEQYF
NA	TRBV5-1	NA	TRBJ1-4	TGCGCCAGCAGCTACGGGACTGCGAATGAAAAACTGTTTTTT	CASSYGTANEKLFF
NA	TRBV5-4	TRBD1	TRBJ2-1	TGTGCCAGCAGCAACACAGGGGGCATCTACAATGAGCAGTTCTTC	CASSNTGGIYNEQFF
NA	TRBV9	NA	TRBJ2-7	TGTGCCAGCAGCCCCCGACTTAGCGGAGATACCTACGAGCAGTACTTC	CASSPRLSGDTYEQYF
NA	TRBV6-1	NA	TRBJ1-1	TGTGCCAGCAGTGAACTAGGAAAAGCTTTCTTT	CASSELGKAFF
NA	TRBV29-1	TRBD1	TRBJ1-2	TGCAGCGTTGAAGAGCAGGGGGTGGTCTATGGCTACACCTTC	CSVEEQGVVYGYTF
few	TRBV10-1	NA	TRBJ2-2	TGCGCCAGCAGTGAAAACCAGGGTACCGGGGAGCTGTTTTTT	CASSENQGTGELFF
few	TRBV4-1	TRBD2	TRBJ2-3	TGCGCCAGCAGCCGCCTGGGACTAGCGGGAGATTTCACAGATACGCAGTATTTT	CASSRLGLAGDFTDTQYF
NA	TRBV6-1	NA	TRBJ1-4	TGTGCCAGCAGTGAAGTAGGGGATGAAAAACTGTTTTTT	CASSEVGDEKLFF
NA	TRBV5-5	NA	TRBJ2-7	TGTGCCAGCAGCTTGGAGGGCGACGAGCAGTACTTC	CASSLEGDEQYF
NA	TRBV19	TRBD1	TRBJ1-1	TGTGCCAGTAGTCCTCACACAGGGGGCCTCACTGAAGCTTTCTTT	CASSPHTGGLTEAFF
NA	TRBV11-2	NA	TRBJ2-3	TGTGCCAGCAGCTTAATACTAGGGACAGATACGCAGTATTTT	CASSLILGTDTQYF
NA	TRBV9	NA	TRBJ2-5	TGTGCCAGCAGCTCCACCTCGACCCTGCCAGAGACCCAGTACTTC	CASSSTSTLPETQYF
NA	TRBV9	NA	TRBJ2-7	TGTGCCAGCAGCGTAGGGGTAGGTTCGGGGTACGAGCAGTACTTC	CASSVGVGSGYEQYF
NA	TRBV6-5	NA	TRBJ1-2	TGTGCCAGCACACAAAGCAGGGATTCCTATGGCTACACCTTC	CASTQSRDSYGYTF
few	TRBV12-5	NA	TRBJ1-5	TGTGCTAGTGGTTTTCAAGGCAATCAGCCCCAGCATTTT	CASGFQGNQPQHF
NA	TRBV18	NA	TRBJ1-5	TGTGCCAGCTCACCTAGGCAGGATCAGCCCCAGCATTTT	CASSPRQDQPQHF
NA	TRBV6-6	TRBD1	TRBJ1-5	TGTGCCAGCAGTCTTTCGACAGGGGGCAATCAGCCCCAGCATTTT	CASSLSTGGNQPQHF
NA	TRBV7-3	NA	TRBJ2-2	TGTGCCAGCAGCTTAACCGGAGGGGCTCGAAACACCGGGGAGCTGTTTTTT	CASSLTGGARNTGELFF
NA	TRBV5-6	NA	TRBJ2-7	TGTGCCAGCACCCTGCAGGGGTACGAGCAGTACTTC	CASTLQGYEQYF
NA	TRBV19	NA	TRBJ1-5	TGTGCCACCCTCGAGGGCAGGTATAGCAATCAGCCCCAGCATTTT	CATLEGRYSNQPQHF
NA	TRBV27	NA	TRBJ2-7	TGTGCCAGCAGTCCTTATCTTGGGCCCCTGCGTCGCCCTCGGACAGCGGGGTCCTCCTACGAGCAGTACTTC	CASSPYLGPLRRPRTAGSSYEQYF
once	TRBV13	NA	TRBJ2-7	TGTGCCAGCAGCGCTGTGGGGGTTCCCTACGAGCAGTACTTC	CASSAVGVPYEQYF
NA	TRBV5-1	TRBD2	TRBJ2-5	TGCGCCAGCAGGAGGACTAGCGCCTCCCAAGAGACCCAGTACTTC	CASRRTSASQETQYF
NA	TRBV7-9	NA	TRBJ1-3	TGTGCCAGCAGCCCCCCTGGTTTCTCTGGAAACACCATATATTTT	CASSPPGFSGNTIYF
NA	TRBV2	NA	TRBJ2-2	TGTGCCAGCAGTGAAGCTACCGGGAACACCGGGGAGCTGTTTTTT	CASSEATGNTGELFF
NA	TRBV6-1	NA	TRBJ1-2	TGTGCCAGCACGGAAGGAGGCGTCGACTATGGCTACACCTTC	CASTEGGVDYGYTF